A single sample gave rise to the 9 T cell receptor beta chains below, sequenced in a study of a mutant IDH1 vaccine in newly diagnosed glioma. What these receptors recognize is not known. As for time point: week 5, during vaccination. What each vaccine dose contained was 300 ug of mutant IDH1 20-mer peptide, accompanied by topical imiquimod. Measured with immunoSEQ multiplex PCR; TCRdb has only the in-frame clones, and not every one. The table lists over 35,000 clones, 91% of them singletons. Here the sequenced sample was PBMCs, taken from a glioma patient whose treatment included an IDH1 peptide vaccine. These receptors all come from a man in his forties or fifties with glioma.

This chain links TRBV7-9 with TRBJ2-1, with D possibly being TRBD1 (5 bases). V shed 5 bases and J shed 6 bases, with 17 bases lying between them. The V gene's germline CDR1 is SEHNR and CDR2 FQNEAQ (reference sequence). The CDR3 is 15 amino acids. The CDR3, as DNA: TGTGCCAGCAGCCTGAACCGTCTGGGGCCCAATGAGCAGTTCTTC. Translating it yields CASSLNRLGPNEQFF.

The gene calls are TRBV30 and TRBJ1-2, with TRBD1 matching 10 bases. Germline CDR1 and CDR2: GTSNPN and SVGIG (reference sequence). The CDR3 is 13 amino acids. The trim removed 2 bases at V and 7 bases at J, leaving 4 bases unmatched. CDR3 residues: CAWSTWTGGGYTF. In nucleotides, the CDR3 is TGTGCCTGGAGTACTTGGACAGGGGGTGGCTACACCTTC.

The chain carries TRBV29-1 and TRBJ2-4, with a tentative D call TRBD2 (6 bases). The CDR3 has 13 residues. The germline V gene encodes CDR1 SQVTM and CDR2 ANQGSEA. V was clipped by 4 bases and J by 5 bases, with 12 bases between them. CDR3 bases: TGCAGCGTTGCGGGGGACGGGGAAAACATTCAGTACTTC. As protein: CSVAGDGENIQYF.

The chain is built from TRBV7-8 and TRBJ1-2; D gene ambiguous. V was clipped by 2 bases and J by 2 bases, with 15 bases between them. The CDR3 spans 16 residues. Germline V gene data show CDR1 as SGHVS and CDR2 as FQNEAQ. In DNA form, the CDR3 reads TGTGCCAGCAGCTTAATGTCTGGGCGTTCCAACTATGGCTACACCTTC. Translation gives CASSLMSGRSNYGYTF.

The CDR3 region has the DNA TGTGCCACCAGCAGGCAGGCGACCTTCCAAGAGACCCAGTACTTC. The encoded protein is CATSRQATFQETQYF. V is TRBV15 and J is TRBJ2-5, with D unresolved. In germline, CDR1 is LNHNV, CDR2 YYDKDF (reference sequence). V shed 3 bases and J shed 1 base, with 12 bases lying between them. The CDR3 covers 15 residues.

V and J are TRBV10-3 and TRBJ1-5; D not resolved. This CDR3 contains 15 residues. Germline CDR1 is ENHRY and CDR2 is SYGVKD. Trimming pared 2 bases from V and 11 bases from J, leaving 19 bases between. Here the CDR3 DNA reads TGTGCCATCAGTGAGGGCAGAAGCGCCCGTTTGGCCCAGCATTTT. It encodes CAISEGRSARLAQHF.

The CDR3 DNA is TGTGCCAGCACTCAGACAGGCAACATGGGAAACACCATATATTTT. This sequence encodes CASTQTGNMGNTIYF. The gene calls are TRBV6-5 and TRBJ1-3, with a weak D call TRBD1 (6 bases). The germline V and J ends were trimmed by 7 bases and 4 bases, with 17 bases remaining between them. In germline, CDR1 is MNHEY, CDR2 SVGAGI. The CDR3 runs to 15 residues.

This chain uses TRBV21-1 with TRBJ2-7; the table's TRBD1 call for D was not verified on the DNA. TRBV21-1 has pseudogene status. CDR3 length: 16 residues. The CDR3, as DNA: TGTGCCAGCAGCAAAGGCGGGACAGGGGCCTCCTACGAGCAGTACTTC. It codes for CASSKGGTGASYEQYF.

V and J are TRBV14 and TRBJ2-7; unclear D gene. This CDR3 comprises 12 residues. Per the germline V gene, CDR1 is SGHDN and CDR2 is FVKESK. The V gene lost 3 bases and the J gene lost 2 bases, with 5 bases spanning the gap. The CDR3 protein is CASSHVPYEQYF. The CDR3 DNA follows: TGTGCCAGCAGCCACGTTCCCTACGAGCAGTACTTC.